The T cell receptor (beta chain) described here comes from a study of shared clonotypes between healthy human individuals. The material for each subset, its genomic DNA, was split evenly across several immunoSEQ plates. Using immunoSEQ multiplex PCR, the repertoire was profiled, and TCRdb retains in-frame clones only, with some absent. The sample shows 2 million to 2.5 million clones, over 85% of them seen only once. Germline CDR1 SGHRS, CDR2 YFSETQ. The CDR3 is made up of 15 amino acids. Trimming took off 1 base at V and 2 bases at J, with 10 bases between the two ends. The J gene is TRBJ2-1, the V gene TRBV5-1, with D maybe TRBD2 (6 bases). The sequenced sample consisted of naive CD4+ T cells from PBMCs. The subset was: CD45RA+ positively selected. This sequence was found in a man younger than 30 in good health. Some clones in this sample may be carry-over from other donors' samples. The CDR3 sequence: CASSLMGLAYNEQFF. CDR3 in DNA: TGCGCCAGCAGCTTGATGGGACTGGCCTACAATGAGCAGTTCTTC. The variable domain in full, completed from reference TRBV5-1 and TRBJ2-1, reads KAGVTQTPRYLIKTRGQQVTLSCSPISGHRSVSWYQQTPGQGLQFLFEYFSETQRNKGNFPGRFSGRQFSNSRSEMNVSTLELGDSALYLCASSLMGLAYNEQFFGPGTRLTVL.